Only a few counts were recorded for the clone carrying this T cell receptor beta chain. No antigen is known for it. The data stem from a study of blood T cells in healthy people across ages. Study background: With template switching, about one barcoded beta molecule was captured per two T cells.

It was with a sample-barcoded 5' primer and a J-beta primer mix that a second PCR of roughly 7 to 12 cycles was run. One entry per CDR3 protein, called by TCRdb with MiXCR from the 5' RACE reads. The sample records approximately 1,700,000 distinct CDR3 sequences, about two fifths being singletons. Study-wide results and limits: Donor CMV status, an unknown factor, possibly confounded changes in expanded clonotypes.

Trimming removed 1 base at V and 0 bases at J, with 10 bases between. The germline gives CDR1 DFQATT, CDR2 SNEGSKA (reference sequence). The CDR3 spans 15 residues. Sequencing was carried out using blood. This rearrangement joins TRBV20-1 to TRBJ2-1; perhaps TRBD2 as D (5 bases). The sequence came from a human donor in good health. DNA of the CDR3: TGCAGTGCTAGAGCTCTAGACTACTCCTACAATGAGCAGTTCTTC. It yields the protein CSARALDYSYNEQFF.